A single sample is the source of the 2 T cell receptor beta chains below, sequenced in a study of OX40 agonist ivuxolimab in advanced cancers. Assay: immunoSEQ multiplex PCR; the TCRdb copy retains only in-frame clones and omits some. The data contain fewer than 70,000 clones, roughly 83% of them singletons. The specimen was CD4+ or CD8+ T cells sorted from blood, collected in a trial of the OX40 agonist ivuxolimab. The receptors were sampled from an adult with an advanced solid tumor such as melanoma, head and neck, liver or kidney cancer.

The chain employs TRBV5-1 and TRBJ1-2; D gene unclear. The V and J ends lost 0 bases and 5 bases respectively, with 8 bases between them. CDR1 is SGHRS, CDR2 YFSETQ, per germline. The CDR3 runs 13 residues. CDR3 sequence: CASSLGEVYGYTF. CDR3 in DNA: TGCGCCAGCAGCTTGGGGGAGGTTTATGGCTACACCTTC.

Remarks on this clone: This sample also contains other DNA sequences that code for the same CDR3. This chain uses TRBV28 with TRBJ1-2; possibly TRBD1 for D (6 bases). The CDR3 sequence is 13 residues long. The V end was cut by 8 bases, the J end by 8 bases, with 18 bases between. Germline CDR1 reads MDHEN; CDR2 reads SYDVKM. As DNA, the CDR3 is TGTGCCAGCTTAAACCGGGGGCTAGGGGGCTACACCTTC. Translating it yields CASLNRGLGGYTF.